This TCR beta chain was found in a study of radiation and T cells in renal cell carcinoma. The CDR3 length is 13 residues. Germline CDR1 and CDR2: KGHSH and LQKENI. J gave up 7 bases and V 9 bases, and 7 bases lay outside the gene matches. Time point of the sample: blood 4 weeks post-SBRT, at nephrectomy. Treatment of the sample: 15 Gy SBRT to primary tumor, nephrectomy 4 weeks later. The patient's renal cell carcinoma had clear cell pathology. Only in-frame clones appear in the TCRdb table, and some are missing; sequencing was by immunoSEQ multiplex PCR. The table lists about 170,000 clones, around 89% of them singletons, with over 9% in the top ten.

This material consisted of blood, taken from a patient whose treatment included radiotherapy and nephrectomy. The source is a woman in her forties or fifties with renal cell carcinoma. V is TRBV18 and J is TRBJ1-4; 8 bases match TRBD1. CDR3 in DNA: TGTGCCAGTTCGGACAGGGAAGGTGAAAAACTGTTTTTT. Translation: CASSDREGEKLFF.